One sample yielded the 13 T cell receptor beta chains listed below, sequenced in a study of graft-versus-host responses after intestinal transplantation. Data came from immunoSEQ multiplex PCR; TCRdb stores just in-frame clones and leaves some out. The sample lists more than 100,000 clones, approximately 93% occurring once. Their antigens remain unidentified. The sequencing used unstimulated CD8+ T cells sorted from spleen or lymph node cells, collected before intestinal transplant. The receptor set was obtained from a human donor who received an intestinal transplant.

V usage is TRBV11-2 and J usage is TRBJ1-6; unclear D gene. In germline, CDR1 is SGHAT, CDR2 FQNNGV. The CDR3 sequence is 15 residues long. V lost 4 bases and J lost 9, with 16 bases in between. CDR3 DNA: TGTGCCAGCAGCTCCTCGGCCTCGACCCTTTCACCCCTCCACTTT. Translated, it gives CASSSSASTLSPLHF. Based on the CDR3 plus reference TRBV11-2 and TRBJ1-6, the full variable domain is EAGVAQSPRYKIIEKRQSVAFWCNPISGHATLYWYQQILGQGPKLLIQFQNNGVVDDSQLPKDRFSAERLKGVDSTLKIQPAKLEDSAVYLCASSSSASTLSPLHFGNGTRLTVT.

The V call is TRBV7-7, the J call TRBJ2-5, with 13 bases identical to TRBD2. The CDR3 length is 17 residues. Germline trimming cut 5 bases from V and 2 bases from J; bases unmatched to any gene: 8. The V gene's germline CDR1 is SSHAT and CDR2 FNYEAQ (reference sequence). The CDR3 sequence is CASSLRPGLAGQETQYF. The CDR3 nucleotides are TGTGCCAGCAGCCTACGTCCGGGACTAGCGGGACAAGAGACCCAGTACTTC.

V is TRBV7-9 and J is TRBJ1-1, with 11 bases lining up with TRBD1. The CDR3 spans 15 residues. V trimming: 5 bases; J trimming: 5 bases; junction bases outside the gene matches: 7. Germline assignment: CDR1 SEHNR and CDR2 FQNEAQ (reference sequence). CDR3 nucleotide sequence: TGTGCCAGCAGCGGGGGACAGGGGGTTGAGACTGAAGCTTTCTTT. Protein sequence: CASSGGQGVETEAFF.

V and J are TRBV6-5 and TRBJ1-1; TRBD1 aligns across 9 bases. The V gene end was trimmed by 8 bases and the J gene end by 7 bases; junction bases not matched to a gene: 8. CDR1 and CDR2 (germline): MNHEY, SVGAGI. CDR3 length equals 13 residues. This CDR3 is CASRLGTGFEAFF. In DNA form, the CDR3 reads TGTGCCAGCCGTCTGGGGACAGGGTTTGAAGCTTTCTTT.

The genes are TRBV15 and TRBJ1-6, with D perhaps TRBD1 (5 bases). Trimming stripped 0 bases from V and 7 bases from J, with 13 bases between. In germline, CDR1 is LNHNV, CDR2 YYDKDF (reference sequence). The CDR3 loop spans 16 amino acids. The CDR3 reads CATSREYGTGNSPLHF. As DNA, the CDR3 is TGTGCCACCAGCAGAGAGTATGGGACGGGGAATTCACCCCTCCACTTT.

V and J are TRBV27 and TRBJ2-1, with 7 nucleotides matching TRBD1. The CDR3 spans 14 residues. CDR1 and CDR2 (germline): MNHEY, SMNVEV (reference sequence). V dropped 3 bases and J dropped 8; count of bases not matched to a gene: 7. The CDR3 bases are TGTGCCAGCAGTTTTTTAGGGGGCAGGGATGAGCAGTTCTTC. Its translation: CASSFLGGRDEQFF.

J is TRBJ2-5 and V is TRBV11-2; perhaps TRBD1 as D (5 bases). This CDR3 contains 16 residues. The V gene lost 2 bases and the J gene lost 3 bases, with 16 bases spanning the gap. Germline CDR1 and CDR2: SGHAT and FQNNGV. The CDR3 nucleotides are TGTGCCAGCAGCTTATTCTTGGCGGAAGGGGAAGAGACCCAGTACTTC. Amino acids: CASSLFLAEGEETQYF.

The CDR3 spells CASSPRQGPNYGYTF. The DNA of the CDR3 is TGTGCCAGCAGTCCCCGACAGGGACCGAACTATGGCTACACCTTC. V usage is TRBV6-1 and J usage is TRBJ1-2, with TRBD1 matching over 7 bases. The CDR3 is 15 amino acids. Germline CDR1 is MNHNS and CDR2 is SASEGT. Germline trimming cut 5 bases from V and 2 bases from J; bases unmatched to any gene: 8.

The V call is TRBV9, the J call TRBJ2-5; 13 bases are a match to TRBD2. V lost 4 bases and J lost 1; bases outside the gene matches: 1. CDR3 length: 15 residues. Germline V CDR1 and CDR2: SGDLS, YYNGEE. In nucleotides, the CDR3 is TGTGCCAGCAGCACTAGCGGGGGGGCCCAAGAGACCCAGTACTTC. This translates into CASSTSGGAQETQYF.

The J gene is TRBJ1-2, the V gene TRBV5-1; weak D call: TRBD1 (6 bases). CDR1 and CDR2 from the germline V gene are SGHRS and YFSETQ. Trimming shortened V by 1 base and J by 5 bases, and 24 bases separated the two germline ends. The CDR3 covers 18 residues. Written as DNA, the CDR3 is TGCGCCAGCAGCTTGACCGGAGGACAGCAATTGAATCTGTATGGCTACACCTTC. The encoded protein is CASSLTGGQQLNLYGYTF. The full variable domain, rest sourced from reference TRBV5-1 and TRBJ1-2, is KAGVTQTPRYLIKTRGQQVTLSCSPISGHRSVSWYQQTPGQGLQFLFEYFSETQRNKGNFPGRFSGRQFSNSRSEMNVSTLELGDSALYLCASSLTGGQQLNLYGYTFGSGTRLTVV.

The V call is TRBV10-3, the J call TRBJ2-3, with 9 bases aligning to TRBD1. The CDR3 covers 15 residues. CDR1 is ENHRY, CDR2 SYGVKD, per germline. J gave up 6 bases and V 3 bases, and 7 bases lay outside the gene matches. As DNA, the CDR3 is TGTGCCATCAGTGACCCGGGACAGGGTGACGATACGCAGTATTTT. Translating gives CAISDPGQGDDTQYF.

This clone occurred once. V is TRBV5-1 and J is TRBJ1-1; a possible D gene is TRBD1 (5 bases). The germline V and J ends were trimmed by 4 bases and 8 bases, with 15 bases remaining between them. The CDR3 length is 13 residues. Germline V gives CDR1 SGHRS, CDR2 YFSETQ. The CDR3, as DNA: TGCGCCAGCAGCCTGGGACCACTGAGCGAAGCTTTCTTT. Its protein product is CASSLGPLSEAFF.

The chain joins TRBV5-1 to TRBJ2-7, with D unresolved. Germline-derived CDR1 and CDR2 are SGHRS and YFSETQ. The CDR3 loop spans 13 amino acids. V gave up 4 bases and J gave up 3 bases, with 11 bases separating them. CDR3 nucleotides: TGCGCCAGCAGCCACAAGGGCGGCTACGAGCAGTACTTC. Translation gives CASSHKGGYEQYF. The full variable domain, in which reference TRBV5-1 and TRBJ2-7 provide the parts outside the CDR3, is KAGVTQTPRYLIKTRGQQVTLSCSPISGHRSVSWYQQTPGQGLQFLFEYFSETQRNKGNFPGRFSGRQFSNSRSEMNVSTLELGDSALYLCASSHKGGYEQYFGPGTRLTVT.